Following are 18 T cell receptor beta chains from one sample sequenced in a study of graft-versus-host responses after intestinal transplantation. The method was immunoSEQ multiplex PCR; TCRdb's version includes in-frame clones alone and lacks a portion of them. The table shows about 35,000 clones, with more than 90% occurring only once. The sample was PBMCs, taken 16 days after intestinal transplant. The source is a human patient who received an intestinal transplant, so some T cells may come from the graft donor.

J is TRBJ1-3 and V is TRBV28; TRBD1 is a possible D gene (5 bases). CDR3 length: 14 amino acids. Trimming stripped 3 bases from V and 2 bases from J, with 8 bases between. The germline V gene encodes CDR1 MDHEN and CDR2 SYDVKM. The CDR3 loop is CASSLGPPGNTIYF. The CDR3 nucleotides read TGTGCCAGCAGTTTGGGGCCACCTGGAAACACCATATATTTT.

This chain connects TRBV5-5 to TRBJ2-3, with a possible D match to TRBD1 (5 bases). The CDR3 sequence is 13 residues long. Per germline, CDR1 SGHKS and CDR2 YYEKEE (reference sequence). With 4 bases removed from V and 4 bases from J, the gap between germline ends came to 10 bases. CDR3 in amino acids: CASSPQGADTQYF. CDR3 coding DNA: TGTGCCAGCAGCCCCCAGGGCGCAGATACGCAGTATTTT.

DNA for the CDR3: TGTGCCAGCAGCTCGTGGACTAGCGGGAACTACGAGCAGTACTTC. This sequence encodes CASSSWTSGNYEQYF. The V gene is TRBV7-9, the J gene TRBJ2-5, with 12 bases matching TRBD2. The J call may be faulty, since TRBJ2-7 better matches the DNA end. The CDR3 loop spans 15 amino acids. Germline CDR1 is SEHNR and CDR2 is FQNEAQ (reference sequence).

As for this clone: This CDR3 is also generated by other DNA sequences in the sample. The genes are TRBV29-1 and TRBJ2-7, with D unresolved. The CDR3 is made up of 15 amino acids. V was trimmed by 3 bases and J by 0 bases, leaving 15 bases between them. Per the germline V gene, CDR1 is SQVTM and CDR2 is ANQGSEA. The CDR3 region has the DNA TGCAGCGTTGAGGAGCTGACTGGTATCTCCTACGAGCAGTACTTC. It is translated as CSVEELTGISYEQYF.

This sequence joins TRBV4-1 and TRBJ2-7; TRBD1 might be the D (6 bases). CDR1 and CDR2 from the germline V gene are MGHRA and YSYEKL. The ends were cut back, 2 bases at V and 0 bases at J, with 14 bases in the middle. CDR3 length equals 16 residues. CDR3 protein: CASSQRPQGSSYEQYF. Here the CDR3 DNA reads TGCGCCAGCAGCCAACGCCCACAGGGAAGCTCCTACGAGCAGTACTTC.

A few counts support this clone. The CDR3, as DNA: TGTGCCAGCGCACTCAGGGACAGGGGGCTTTCACCCCTCCACTTT. Translating it yields CASALRDRGLSPLHF. This rearrangement joins TRBV18 to TRBJ1-6; 12 bases line up with TRBD1. V shed 8 bases, J shed 9 bases, and the junction held 8 bases outside the gene matches. Germline V gene sequence: CDR1 KGHSH, CDR2 LQKENI. The CDR3 runs to 15 residues.

This clone has just one count. The rearrangement joins TRBV28 to TRBJ1-1; D uncertain. The CDR3 runs 11 residues. Per the germline V gene, CDR1 is MDHEN and CDR2 is SYDVKM. The V gene lost 2 bases and the J gene lost 10 bases, with 8 bases spanning the gap. The CDR3 here is CASSLVGLAFF. CDR3 nucleotides: TGTGCCAGCAGTTTAGTAGGTTTAGCTTTCTTT.

The chain couples TRBV27 to TRBJ2-1, with no clear D. V gave up 5 bases and J gave up 9 bases, with 17 bases separating them. The CDR3 is 14 amino acids. Germline V gene lookup returns CDR1 MNHEY and CDR2 SMNVEV (reference sequence). The CDR3 here is CASSLTLWRVEQFF. The CDR3 coding sequence is TGTGCCAGCAGTCTCACCCTTTGGAGAGTTGAGCAGTTCTTC.

The V call is TRBV4-3, the J call TRBJ2-1; 9 bases line up with TRBD1. V shed 4 bases and J 7 bases; nucleotides not matched to a gene: 2. The CDR3 consists of 13 residues. Germline assignment: CDR1 LGHNA and CDR2 YSLEER. The DNA for the CDR3 is TGCGCCAGCAGCCTAGGGACAGGGAATGAGCAGTTCTTC. This gives the protein CASSLGTGNEQFF.

The chain uses TRBV4-1 and TRBJ2-4; D could derive from TRBD1 or TRBD2 (6 bases each). Trimming shortened V by 1 base and J by 0 bases, and 13 bases separated the two germline ends. In germline, CDR1 is MGHRA, CDR2 YSYEKL. This CDR3 comprises 17 residues. CDR3 region: CASSQAGGRLAKNIQYF. In DNA form, the CDR3 reads TGCGCCAGCAGCCAAGCCGGGGGCCGTCTAGCCAAAAACATTCAGTACTTC.

The chain has TRBV11-2 and TRBJ2-7, with 7 bases lining up with TRBD2. The CDR3 extends over 15 amino acids. The ends lost 5 bases at V and 4 bases at J; junction bases unmatched: 11. Germline V gene lookup returns CDR1 SGHAT and CDR2 FQNNGV. CDR3 DNA: TGTGCCAGCAGCCTTGACGGCGGGAGTACTTACGAGCAGTACTTC. This translates into CASSLDGGSTYEQYF.

A few counts support this clone. V gene TRBV30 combines with J gene TRBJ2-1; D is unresolved. CDR3 length: 14 amino acids. Germline loops: CDR1 GTSNPN, CDR2 SVGIG (reference sequence). V dropped 2 bases and J dropped 2 bases, with 10 bases sitting between them. The CDR3 here is CAWSISLTYNEQFF. The DNA of the CDR3 is TGTGCCTGGAGTATTAGCCTTACCTACAATGAGCAGTTCTTC.

This clone has only one observation. The V gene is TRBV19, the J gene TRBJ2-1; 9 bases are a match to TRBD2. CDR1 is LNHDA, CDR2 SQIVND, per germline (reference sequence). The CDR3 runs to 16 residues. The junction had 7 bases not matched to a gene; V was cut back by 3 bases and J by 4 bases. The CDR3 nucleotides read TGTGCCAGTAGTATTTGGGGGACTAGCCTGTACAATGAGCAGTTCTTC. The encoded protein is CASSIWGTSLYNEQFF.

The chain carries TRBV5-1 and TRBJ2-2; the match to TRBD2 covers 14 bases. This CDR3 region has 18 residues. The V segment lost 4 bases and the J segment 1 base; nucleotides outside the gene matches: 6. The germline gives CDR1 SGHRS, CDR2 YFSETQ. CDR3 in amino acids: CASSRTSGRSWNTGELFF. The CDR3, as DNA: TGCGCCAGCAGCCGGACTAGCGGGAGGTCTTGGAACACCGGGGAGCTGTTTTTT.

The chain recombines TRBV18 with TRBJ2-1, with TRBD2 matching 15 bases. There are 16 residues in the CDR3. Trimming took 5 bases from V and 8 from J; bases not matched to a gene: 7. Germline CDR1 is KGHSH and CDR2 is LQKENI. In nucleotides, the CDR3 is TGTGCCAGCTCATCTACCGGGACTAGCGGGAGGTATGAGCAGTTCTTC. It encodes CASSSTGTSGRYEQFF.

The chain is built from TRBV6-1 and TRBJ2-1; 7 bases align to TRBD2. With V trimmed by 1 base and J by 7 bases, 10 bases remained unmatched. The CDR3 length is 16 residues. Germline CDR1 is MNHNS and CDR2 is SASEGT. The CDR3: CASSEGQRGAQNEQFF. The CDR3 nucleotides are TGTGCCAGCAGTGAAGGGCAGCGGGGAGCACAAAATGAGCAGTTCTTC.

This chain joins TRBV7-3 and TRBJ2-7; no clear D. Trimming removed 6 bases at V and 1 base at J, with 13 bases between. Looked up from germline, CDR1 is SGHTA and CDR2 is FQGTGA. The length of the CDR3 is 14 residues. The DNA of the CDR3 is TGTGCCAGCAGTCGAGTCCTAGGGTCCTACGAGCAGTACTTC. Translated, it gives CASSRVLGSYEQYF.

This clone is a singleton in its sample. Written as DNA, the CDR3 is TGCGCCAGCAGCTTCCAGGGGGCTGCAACTAATGAAAAACTGTTTTTT. This encodes CASSFQGAATNEKLFF. This rearrangement joins TRBV5-1 to TRBJ1-4, with TRBD1 identical over 8 bases. The germline V gene encodes CDR1 SGHRS and CDR2 YFSETQ. V shed 2 bases, J shed 0 bases, and the junction held 3 bases outside the gene matches. The CDR3 extends over 16 amino acids. Combining the CDR3 with reference TRBV5-1 and TRBJ1-4 gives the whole variable domain KAGVTQTPRYLIKTRGQQVTLSCSPISGHRSVSWYQQTPGQGLQFLFEYFSETQRNKGNFPGRFSGRQFSNSRSEMNVSTLELGDSALYLCASSFQGAATNEKLFFGSGTQLSVL.